The T cell receptor (beta chain) described here comes from a study of cytomegalovirus exposure and HLA in healthy donors. Germline V lookup: CDR1 KGHSH, CDR2 LQKENI. The CDR3 contains 15 residues. V lost 3 bases and J lost 0, with 11 bases in between. With respect to this clone: Its antigen remains unknown.

This table comes from immunoSEQ multiplex PCR, and its TCRdb copy is limited to in-frame clones, with some not included. The table lists under 200,000 clones, roughly 90% of them singletons, with 10% in the top ten. Study observations and caveats: Investigators reported over 150 TCR beta chains as tied to cytomegalovirus. The study found most TCR sequences rare, yet found some public TCRs in many donors.

The sequence was obtained from a woman aged 18-29 years in good health and CMV-seropositive. Material for sequencing was PBMCs. V gene TRBV18 combines with J gene TRBJ1-2; tentatively, D is TRBD1 (5 bases). The CDR3 DNA reads as TGTGCCAGCTCACCCCAGGACAAGGCTAACTATGGCTACACCTTC. As protein: CASSPQDKANYGYTF.